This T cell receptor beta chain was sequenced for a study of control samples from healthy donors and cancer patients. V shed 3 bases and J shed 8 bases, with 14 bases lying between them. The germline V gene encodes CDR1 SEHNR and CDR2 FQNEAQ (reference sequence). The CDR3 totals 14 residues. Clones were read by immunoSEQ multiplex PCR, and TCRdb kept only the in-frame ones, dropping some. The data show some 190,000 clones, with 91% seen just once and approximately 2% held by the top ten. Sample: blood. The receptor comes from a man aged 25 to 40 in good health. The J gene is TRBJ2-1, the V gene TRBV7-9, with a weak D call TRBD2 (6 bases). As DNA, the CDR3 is TGTGCCAGCAGCTTGAACGTTCCGGGGGATGAGCAGTTCTTC. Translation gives CASSLNVPGDEQFF.